This TCR beta chain derives from a study of blood T cell repertoires in COVID-19. Study context: Samples of COVID-19 (acute and convalescent) were obtained from the United States, Italy and Spain. T cells, B-cell-depleted T cells, or PBMCs provided the cDNA or gDNA that served as material.

Under the authors' procedure: Scientists estimated how many nucleated cells there were by amplifying reference gene primers. Clones were sequenced by immunoSEQ multiplex PCR, and TCRdb holds only the in-frame ones, with some missing. V, J and clone size reflect that table, while D and trimming were determined from the DNA. The profile shows roughly 100,000 clones, around 80% of them singletons. The clonotype was recovered from a woman aged 55-69 years with acute or convalescent COVID-19. The sequencing sample was made of peripheral blood.

The CDR3, as DNA: TGTGCCAGCAGTTCCCCGGGACAGGGGAGAAGAGACTATGGCTACACCTTC. This sequence encodes CASSSPGQGRRDYGYTF. This chain connects TRBV28 to TRBJ1-2; 10 bases map to TRBD1. Per the germline V gene, CDR1 is MDHEN and CDR2 is SYDVKM. This CDR3 is 17 amino acids long. The J segment lost 3 bases and the V segment lost 4 bases, leaving 11 bases of the junction unmatched.